The 13 T cell receptor beta chains below were found in one sample sequenced in a study of neurological immune-mediated disorders (dated by TCRdb to the late 2010s). Libraries were made using 5' RACE. These reads were obtained on an Illumina HiSeq 2500. TCRdb reprocessing: public reads trimmed at Q25 with fastp, clones called with MiXCR, in-frame beta chains kept. Each record represents a unique CDR3 protein, reported with the most common genes and DNA among its rows. The sample has approximately 48,000 distinct CDR3 sequences on record, over 15% of them singletons. 3.5% to 4.5% of the sample rests with the top ten. Specimen: PBMCs. The receptors were sampled from a man between 60 and 70 years old in good health.

This clonotype has ten or more counts. The chain is built from TRBV5-1 and TRBJ2-7, with 8 nucleotides matching TRBD2. From germline, CDR1 is SGHRS and CDR2 YFSETQ. The CDR3 runs to 14 residues. V was pared by 5 bases and J by 5 bases, with 9 bases of the junction left unmatched. DNA for the CDR3: TGCGCCAGCAGTCTTGGAAATAGCGGGGACGAGCAGTACTTC. Translating gives CASSLGNSGDEQYF.

This clonotype was picked up many times. The V call is TRBV7-2, the J call TRBJ2-3; D is tentatively TRBD1 or TRBD2 (6 bases each). The CDR3 runs to 14 residues. V lost 6 bases and J lost 4, with 14 bases in between. Per the germline V gene, CDR1 is SGHTA and CDR2 is FQGNSA. CDR3 region: CASSPEGVADTQYF. As DNA, the CDR3 is TGTGCCAGCAGTCCGGAGGGGGTTGCAGATACGCAGTATTTT.

This clonotype was detected many times. V is TRBV7-2 and J is TRBJ2-5, with a possible D match to TRBD1 (6 bases). CDR1 is SGHTA, CDR2 FQGNSA, per germline. Trimming took off 5 bases at V and 4 bases at J, with 17 bases between the two ends. This CDR3 spans 15 amino acids. The CDR3 region is CASSQPTVRGETQYF. DNA for the CDR3: TGTGCCAGCAGCCAACCGACGGTCAGGGGAGAGACCCAGTACTTC.

This clonotype was seen at least ten times. V usage is TRBV7-2 and J usage is TRBJ2-3; tentative D call: TRBD2 (7 bases). V dropped 5 bases and J dropped 4 bases, with 16 bases sitting between them. The V gene's germline CDR1 is SGHTA and CDR2 FQGNSA. The CDR3 extends over 15 amino acids. The CDR3 region is CASSLGGALADTQYF. The DNA for the CDR3 is TGTGCCAGCAGCCTAGGGGGGGCGCTGGCAGATACGCAGTATTTT.

This clonotype appeared a few times. The chain is built from TRBV7-2 and TRBJ2-1, with 13 positions matching TRBD2. CDR3 size: 21 residues. The V gene's germline CDR1 is SGHTA and CDR2 FQGNSA. The V and J ends lost 5 bases and 3 bases, in that order; junction bases with no gene match: 19. As DNA, the CDR3 is TGTGCCAGCAGCCATAATCCGGGACTAGCGGGATCGGCCGTCAACTACAATGAGCAGTTCTTC. Translating it yields CASSHNPGLAGSAVNYNEQFF.

This clonotype was observed at least ten times. The V and J genes are TRBV5-1 and TRBJ2-7, with 8 positions matching TRBD1. CDR1 is SGHRS and CDR2 is YFSETQ in the germline V gene. Unmatched junction bases numbered 2, after V lost 3 bases and J lost 6 bases. This CDR3 comprises 12 residues. CDR3 nucleotides: TGCGCCAGCAGCTCTACAGGGGGCGAGCAGTACTTC. Its protein is CASSSTGGEQYF.

In this sample, this clonotype turned up many times. The V gene is TRBV29-1, the J gene TRBJ2-5, with 11 bases lining up with TRBD1. The V gene's germline CDR1 is SQVTM and CDR2 ANQGSEA. CDR3 length: 14 residues. V gave up 6 bases and J gave up 5 bases; unmatched junction bases: 8. The CDR3: CSVDGQGADETQYF. CDR3 coding DNA: TGCAGCGTGGATGGACAGGGGGCAGACGAGACCCAGTACTTC.

This clonotype was picked up a small number of times. CDR3 sequence: CASSLGTVQYF. Written as DNA, the CDR3 is TGTGCCAGCAGCTTGGGGACAGTTCAGTACTTC. V and J are TRBV7-2 and TRBJ2-4; TRBD1 agrees at 7 bases. Germline-derived CDR1 and CDR2 are SGHTA and FQGNSA. This CDR3 region has 11 residues. V shed 3 bases, J shed 11 bases, and the junction held 1 base outside the gene matches.

This clonotype was detected ten times or more. The chain couples TRBV6-5 to TRBJ1-1; 7 positions agree with TRBD1. The CDR3 length is 15 residues. Germline V gives CDR1 MNHEY, CDR2 SVGAGI. The ends lost 0 bases at V and 2 bases at J; junction bases unmatched: 3. CDR3 coding DNA: TGTGCCAGCAGTTACTCGGCAGGGGGAAACACTGAAGCTTTCTTT. As protein: CASSYSAGGNTEAFF.

The sample holds many counts of this clonotype. This chain uses TRBV20-1 with TRBJ1-3; no reliable D call. The CDR3 is made up of 15 amino acids. Trimming removed 3 bases at V and 2 bases at J, with 14 bases between. Germline CDR1 DFQATT, CDR2 SNEGSKA (reference sequence). The CDR3 sequence is CSASFGRPTGNTIYF. CDR3 DNA: TGCAGTGCTAGTTTCGGCAGACCAACTGGAAACACCATATATTTT.

This clonotype was counted ten times or more. The chain combines TRBV7-2 with TRBJ2-7; 7 nucleotides align to TRBD1. Trimming at V came to 4 bases and at J to 7 bases, leaving 13 bases not matched to a gene. The germline CDR1 and CDR2 sequences are SGHTA and FQGNSA. CDR3 length: 15 amino acids. The CDR3 DNA follows: TGTGCCAGCAGCTCACTCGGGCCAGGGGGTGGGGAGCAGTACTTC. It specifies CASSSLGPGGGEQYF.

This clonotype was detected many times. This rearrangement joins TRBV5-1 to TRBJ2-3, with D perhaps TRBD2 (6 bases). CDR1 and CDR2 (germline): SGHRS, YFSETQ. Trimming removed 4 bases from V and 1 base from J, with 19 bases in between. The CDR3 covers 17 residues. As DNA, the CDR3 is TGCGCCAGCAGCCCCGGGACCAGCTGGGAGGGCACAGATACGCAGTATTTT. Its translation is CASSPGTSWEGTDTQYF. The full variable domain, with the rest looked up from reference TRBV5-1 and TRBJ2-3, is KAGVTQTPRYLIKTRGQQVTLSCSPISGHRSVSWYQQTPGQGLQFLFEYFSETQRNKGNFPGRFSGRQFSNSRSEMNVSTLELGDSALYLCASSPGTSWEGTDTQYFGPGTRLTVL.

This clonotype was observed many times. This chain connects TRBV11-2 to TRBJ1-5, with D possibly TRBD1 on 6 matching bases. Germline CDR1 is SGHAT and CDR2 is FQNNGV. This CDR3 has 15 amino acids. V was shortened by 2 bases and J by 7 bases, with 15 bases between the two germline ends. The CDR3 sequence: CASSLQGGGGQPQHF. CDR3 DNA sequence: TGTGCCAGCAGCTTACAGGGAGGAGGGGGGCAGCCCCAGCATTTT.